This T cell receptor beta chain came from a study of technical replicates of blood from four donors. V was cut by 4 bases and J by 7 bases, with 24 bases left in between. The CDR3 extends over 18 amino acids. Germline loops: CDR1 SGDLS, CDR2 YYNGEE. The method was immunoSEQ multiplex PCR; TCRdb's version includes in-frame clones alone and lacks a portion of them. The table has around 76,000 clones, 75% to 95% seen once. Sequenced: T cells isolated from PBMCs. The clonotype originates from a human donor in good health. The chain combines TRBV9 with TRBJ1-6, with TRBD1 as a possible D gene (6 bases). CDR3 region: CASSSSSQGTSHNSPLHF. The CDR3, as DNA: TGTGCCAGCAGCTCCTCCTCACAGGGTACGTCTCACAATTCACCCCTCCACTTT.